Below are 10 T cell receptor beta chains sequenced from a single sample in a study of shared clonotypes between healthy human individuals. Generated by immunoSEQ multiplex PCR, the TCRdb table keeps only in-frame clones and is missing some. The data hold some 2,000,000 clones, with around 95% observed a single time. What was sequenced was naive CD4+ T cells sorted from blood. Described subset: CD45RA+ positively selected. These receptors came from a man between 18 and 29 years old in good health.

This chain joins TRBV6-5 and TRBJ1-6, with 10 nucleotides matching TRBD1. The CDR3 extends over 14 amino acids. Germline V gives CDR1 MNHEY, CDR2 SVGAGI. V trimming: 6 bases; J trimming: 10 bases; junction bases outside the gene matches: 6. DNA for the CDR3: TGTGCCAGCAGCACCCGGGACAGGGGCTCACCCCTCCACTTT. Encoded protein: CASSTRDRGSPLHF.

The chain joins TRBV11-2 to TRBJ1-1, with a tentative D call TRBD1 (6 bases). CDR3 length equals 15 residues. Per germline, CDR1 SGHAT and CDR2 FQNNGV. V was pared by 0 bases and J by 3 bases, with 11 bases between. The CDR3 coding sequence is TGTGCCAGCAGCTTAGACGGGGGGCCGGACACTGAAGCTTTCTTT. This codes for CASSLDGGPDTEAFF.

The count of this clone is one. V gene TRBV7-2 combines with J gene TRBJ2-6; D is unresolved. CDR1 and CDR2 (germline): SGHTA, FQGNSA. Trimming removed 5 bases at V and 4 bases at J, with 12 bases between. The CDR3 consists of 15 residues. In DNA form, the CDR3 reads TGTGCCAGCAGCCCACTCCGAACCGGGGCCAACGTCCTGACTTTC. Residues: CASSPLRTGANVLTF.

The chain joins TRBV2 to TRBJ2-6; no clear D. Per the germline V gene, CDR1 is SNHLY and CDR2 is FYNNEI. The CDR3 length is 17 residues. Trimming shortened V by 2 bases and J by 0 bases, and 11 bases separated the two germline ends. For the CDR3, the DNA is TGTGCCAGCAGTGAAAGAATCGGTGGCTCTGGGGCCAACGTCCTGACTTTC. This encodes CASSERIGGSGANVLTF. The full variable domain, in which reference TRBV2 and TRBJ2-6 provide the parts outside the CDR3, is EPEVTQTPSHQVTQMGQEVILRCVPISNHLYFYWYRQILGQKVEFLVSFYNNEISEKSEIFDDQFSVERPDGSNFTLKIRSTKLEDSAMYFCASSERIGGSGANVLTFGAGSRLTVL.

The V and J genes are TRBV5-1 and TRBJ1-4; D ambiguous. V was cut by 0 bases and J by 0 bases, with 12 bases left in between. Germline V gene lookup returns CDR1 SGHRS and CDR2 YFSETQ. The CDR3 length is 17 residues. CDR3 coding DNA: TGCGCCAGCAGCTTGGACAGATTAGTTGCAACTAATGAAAAACTGTTTTTT. This codes for CASSLDRLVATNEKLFF.

This chain connects TRBV10-3 to TRBJ2-1; 13 bases are shared with TRBD2. The CDR3 totals 15 residues. V trimming: 4 bases; J trimming: 6 bases; junction bases outside the gene matches: 3. CDR1 is ENHRY, CDR2 SYGVKD, per germline. DNA of the CDR3: TGTGCCATCAGTGCGGGGACTAGCGGGGTCAATGAGCAGTTCTTC. Translation gives CAISAGTSGVNEQFF.

The chain has TRBV2 and TRBJ1-2; D unclear. Trimming took 6 bases from V and 3 from J, leaving 17 bases between them. This CDR3 is 15 amino acids long. From germline, CDR1 is SNHLY and CDR2 FYNNEI. CDR3: CASSPKYAWDYGYTF. The CDR3 DNA sequence: TGTGCCAGCAGCCCCAAATACGCCTGGGACTATGGCTACACCTTC.

The V call is TRBV5-6, the J call TRBJ1-6; a weak D match, TRBD1 (5 bases). Germline assignment: CDR1 SGHDT and CDR2 YYEEEE. The CDR3 runs 17 residues. Trimming stripped 7 bases from V and 0 bases from J, with 17 bases between. CDR3 in amino acids: CASALGVKGSYNSPLHF. Written as DNA, the CDR3 is TGTGCCAGCGCCCTGGGGGTTAAGGGCTCCTATAATTCACCCCTCCACTTT.

This rearrangement joins TRBV7-2 to TRBJ1-6; D may be TRBD1 (6 bases). V was pared by 2 bases and J by 13 bases, with 18 bases between. CDR1 is SGHTA and CDR2 is FQGNSA in the germline V gene. CDR3 length: 15 residues. The DNA for the CDR3 is TGTGCCAGCAGCTTAAGTGGGGCACAGGGAGTTCCCCTCCACTTT. This gives the protein CASSLSGAQGVPLHF.

The table lists this clone with a count of one. The V call is TRBV9, the J call TRBJ1-1, with 12 bases identical to TRBD1. Germline assignment: CDR1 SGDLS and CDR2 YYNGEE. V dropped 6 bases and J dropped 5; count of bases not matched to a gene: 14. CDR3 length: 17 amino acids. The chain's CDR3 is CASTPPRGTGGFTEAFF. The CDR3 nucleotides are TGTGCCAGCACTCCCCCTCGCGGGACAGGGGGCTTTACTGAAGCTTTCTTT. Full variable domain (remainder filled in from reference TRBV9 and TRBJ1-1): DSGVTQTPKHLITATGQRVTLRCSPRSGDLSVYWYQQSLDQGLQFLIQYYNGEERAKGNILERFSAQQFPDLHSELNLSSLELGDSALYFCASTPPRGTGGFTEAFFGQGTRLTVV.